These 10 T cell receptor beta chains originate from one sample sequenced in a study of tumor-infiltrating lymphocytes in primary liver carcinoma. cDNA specific to TCR beta was made from about 0.45 ug of total RNA, with a constant-region primer employed for priming. Slightly modified ARM-PCR served as the procedure for the TCR beta libraries. These libraries came from three rounds of nested multiplex PCR. Use of TRBV1-TRBV30 forward primers with a C-beta reverse primer characterized the first two PCR rounds, which lasted approximately 11 cycles each. TCRdb re-analysed the multiplex PCR reads in MiXCR, keeping a single row per CDR3 protein. The profile covers some 110,000 distinct CDR3 sequences, with roughly four fifths appearing a single time and approximately 20% taken by the ten largest. Starting material for RNA and DNA co-extraction consisted of roughly 19-30 mg of unsorted bulk tissue. Sequences were obtained from liver tumor tissue from sampling region 3. The subset: tumor region T3, left-lateral pole. All receptors come from a middle-aged man with primary liver carcinoma and hepatitis B virus infection.

For this clonotype: A read error may account for a junction end that differs from germline. This chain connects TRBV6-5 to TRBJ2-7; 9 nucleotides agree with TRBD1. Germline lookup yields CDR1 MNHEY and CDR2 SVGAGI. The length of the CDR3 is 14 residues. The CDR3 nucleotides read TGTGCCAACAGTACCGGGACAGGGCCCTCCGAGCAGTACTTC. It encodes CANSTGTGPSEQYF.

On this clonotype: A read error may explain this, as a much larger clone is one base away. The chain employs TRBV2 and TRBJ2-7; TRBD2 agrees at 11 bases. The germline gives CDR1 SNHLY, CDR2 FYNNEI. The CDR3 has 18 amino acids. The V segment lost 3 bases and the J segment 3 bases; nucleotides outside the gene matches: 13. CDR3 residues: CASSERLAGGLSSYEQYF. In DNA, the CDR3 is TGTGCCAGCAGTGAGCGGCTAGCGGGAGGCCTATCTAGCTACGAGCAGTACTTC. The entire variable domain, with the rest obtained from reference TRBV2 and TRBJ2-7, is as follows: EPEVTQTPSHQVTQMGQEVILRCVPISNHLYFYWYRQILGQKVEFLVSFYNNEISEKSEIFDDQFSVERPDGSNFTLKIRSTKLEDSAMYFCASSERLAGGLSSYEQYFGPGTRLTVT.

Comment on this clonotype: The CDR3 ends on some other residue instead of the conserved phenylalanine or tryptophan, so this is likely a read error. V is TRBV29-1 and J is TRBJ2-2; 7 bases fit TRBD1. This CDR3 contains 14 residues. The V gene end was trimmed by 7 bases and the J gene end by 7 bases; junction bases not matched to a gene: 12. Looked up from germline, CDR1 is SQVTM and CDR2 is ANQGSEA. This CDR3 is CSASLGTGVGELFS. The CDR3 nucleotides read TGCAGCGCCTCCCTTGGCACAGGGGTCGGGGAGCTGTTTTCT.

Worth noting for this clonotype: An end of the junction does not agree with germline; a read error may underlie this. The V gene is TRBV6-6, the J gene TRBJ1-2; TRBD1 might be the D (6 bases). Germline V gives CDR1 MNHNY, CDR2 SVGAGI (reference sequence). The CDR3 runs to 14 residues. CDR3 in amino acids: CASSPNRDFYGYRF. CDR3 DNA sequence: TGTGCCAGCAGCCCCAACAGGGACTTCTATGGCTACAGGTTC.

Regarding this clonotype: A junction boundary mismatches the germline segment, possibly from a read error. The rearrangement links TRBV6-2 or TRBV6-3 to TRBJ2-7; D is uncertain. The CDR3 runs to 13 residues. The germline V gene encodes CDR1 MNHEY and CDR2 SVGEGT. CDR3 loop: CAIGYEVPYEEYF. The DNA for the CDR3 is TGTGCCATCGGTTACGAGGTACCCTACGAGGAGTACTTC.

V and J are TRBV6-2 or TRBV6-3 and TRBJ2-5, with D maybe TRBD2 (5 bases). The CDR3 contains 15 residues. Looked up from germline, CDR1 is MNHEY and CDR2 is SVGEGT. Trimming left V 6 bases short and J 7 bases short, with 21 bases between. The CDR3 DNA sequence: TGTGCCAGCAGCCCCCTGCTAGTGGGCGGAGGGACCCAGTACTTC. Its translation is CASSPLLVGGGTQYF.

This clonotype has at least ten counts. The chain couples TRBV28 to TRBJ1-5; D remains unclear. The CDR3 has 15 residues. V was clipped by 8 bases and J by 6 bases, with 20 bases between them. The germline CDR1 and CDR2 sequences are MDHEN and SYDVKM. The CDR3 protein is CASRQTPGKSQPQHF. The CDR3, as DNA: TGTGCCAGCCGCCAGACCCCGGGGAAAAGTCAGCCCCAGCATTTT.

The rearrangement uses TRBV29-1 and TRBJ1-3; D call uncertain. V was trimmed by 3 bases and J by 1 base, leaving 10 bases between them. CDR1 and CDR2 (germline): SQVTM, ANQGSEA. CDR3 length: 14 residues. Written as DNA, the CDR3 is TGCAGCGTTGAGAGACGGATGTCTGGAAACACCATATATTTT. It codes for CSVERRMSGNTIYF.

The chain couples TRBV19 to TRBJ2-5, with 9 bases lining up with TRBD2. CDR3 length: 14 amino acids. The V gene end was trimmed by 9 bases and the J gene end by 2 bases; junction bases not matched to a gene: 7. CDR1 is LNHDA and CDR2 is SQIVND in the germline V gene (reference sequence). DNA of the CDR3: TGTGCCAGCCATCAGACTAGCGGACAAGAGACCCAGTACTTC. Residues: CASHQTSGQETQYF.

The V gene is TRBV6-2 or TRBV6-3, the J gene TRBJ2-7, with a tentative D call TRBD2 (5 bases). From germline, CDR1 is MNHEY and CDR2 SVGEGT. V gave up 2 bases and J gave up 6 bases, with 11 bases separating them. The length of the CDR3 is 13 residues. Here the CDR3 reads CASSYNLATEQYF. CDR3 coding DNA: TGTGCCAGCAGTTACAATCTAGCAACCGAGCAGTACTTC.